This T cell receptor beta chain was recovered during a study of CD8 T cells in Susac syndrome. Random hexamers primed reverse transcription of roughly 0.45 to 1 ug RNA. TCRdb used MiXCR to reprocess the immunoSEQ multiplex PCR reads, holding one entry per CDR3 protein. The data contain about 200,000 distinct CDR3 sequences, roughly 95% of them singletons. TEMRA cells underwent FACS enrichment and CD8+ and CD4+ T cells underwent negative isolation. The germline CDR1 and CDR2 sequences are MGHDK and SYGVNS. The germline V and J ends were trimmed by 5 bases and 3 bases, with 13 bases remaining between them. CDR3 length: 14 residues.

The source material was CD4+ T cells from PBMCs. The V call is TRBV25-1, the J call TRBJ2-5; no firm D call. The TCR comes from a human donor in good health. CDR3 residues: CASSSSRAEETQYF. CDR3 DNA sequence: TGTGCCAGCAGTTCAAGCCGGGCCGAAGAGACCCAGTACTTC.